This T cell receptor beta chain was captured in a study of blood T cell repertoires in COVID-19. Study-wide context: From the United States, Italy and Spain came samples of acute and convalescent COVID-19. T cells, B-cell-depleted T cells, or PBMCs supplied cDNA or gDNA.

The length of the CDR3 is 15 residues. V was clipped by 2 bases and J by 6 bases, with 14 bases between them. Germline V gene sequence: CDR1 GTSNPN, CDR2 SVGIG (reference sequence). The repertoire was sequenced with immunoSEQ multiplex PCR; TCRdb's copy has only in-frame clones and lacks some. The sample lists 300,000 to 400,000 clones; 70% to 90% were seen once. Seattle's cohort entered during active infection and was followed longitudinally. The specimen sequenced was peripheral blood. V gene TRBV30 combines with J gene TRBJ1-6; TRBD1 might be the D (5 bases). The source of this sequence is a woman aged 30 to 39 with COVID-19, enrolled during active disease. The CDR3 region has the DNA TGTGCCTGGAGTCAGGGAGGGTTGGGTAATTCACCCCTCCACTTT. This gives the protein CAWSQGGLGNSPLHF.